One and the same sample provided the 19 T cell receptor beta chains below, sequenced in a study of identical twins. Using its own MiXCR run on the 5' RACE reads, TCRdb lists one record per CDR3 protein. Here the sample spans under 300,000 distinct CDR3 sequences, more than 13% being singletons. Sequencing input: memory (CD45RO+) T cells sorted from blood. Every receptor here comes from a woman aged 18-35 years in good health.

The V call is TRBV20-1, the J call TRBJ1-4; D may be TRBD1 (6 bases). This CDR3 region has 12 residues. Germline V gene sequence: CDR1 DFQATT, CDR2 SNEGSKA (reference sequence). Trimming removed 5 bases from V and 7 bases from J, with 11 bases in between. CDR3 loop: CSAGQGIEKLFF. In DNA, the CDR3 is TGCAGTGCTGGGCAGGGGATTGAAAAACTGTTTTTT.

V gene TRBV5-4 combines with J gene TRBJ2-1; D not certain. V lost 0 bases and J lost 9, with 10 bases in between. This CDR3 comprises 13 residues. Germline assignment: CDR1 SGHNT and CDR2 YYREEE (reference sequence). The CDR3 coding sequence is TGTGCCAGCAGCTTGGTTGCACCGGGTGAGCAGTTCTTC. Protein: CASSLVAPGEQFF.

The chain employs TRBV4-1 and TRBJ1-5; D is unclear. The CDR3 runs 15 residues. Germline CDR1 MGHRA, CDR2 YSYEKL. V was cut by 4 bases and J by 0 bases, with 10 bases left in between. CDR3 in DNA: TGCGCCAGCAGCCTAGGGCCCTATAGCAATCAGCCCCAGCATTTT. Translation gives CASSLGPYSNQPQHF.

In this sample, this clonotype turned up a few times. This sequence joins TRBV15 and TRBJ1-1; 7 bases align to TRBD1. V shed 7 bases and J 0 bases; nucleotides not matched to a gene: 5. The CDR3 consists of 14 residues. In germline, CDR1 is LNHNV, CDR2 YYDKDF (reference sequence). CDR3 in amino acids: CATIQGGLNTEAFF. The CDR3 DNA follows: TGTGCCACCATTCAGGGGGGCCTGAACACTGAAGCTTTCTTT.

The sample holds many counts of this clonotype. This rearrangement joins TRBV5-1 to TRBJ1-1, with D unresolved. CDR1 is SGHRS and CDR2 is YFSETQ in the germline V gene. This CDR3 is 13 amino acids long. Trimming removed 0 bases from V and 5 bases from J, with 8 bases in between. In DNA form, the CDR3 reads TGCGCCAGCAGCTTGGGCACGGGAACTGAAGCTTTCTTT. The encoded protein is CASSLGTGTEAFF.

This clonotype was counted between two and nine times. V usage is TRBV11-2 and J usage is TRBJ2-7, with TRBD2 as a possible D gene (5 bases). The ends were cut back, 5 bases at V and 2 bases at J, with 13 bases in the middle. Germline V lookup: CDR1 SGHAT, CDR2 FQNNGV. The CDR3 is made up of 14 amino acids. The CDR3 here is CASSIPPGTYEQYF. The CDR3 DNA sequence: TGTGCCAGCAGCATACCTCCGGGGACCTACGAGCAGTACTTC.

This clonotype was detected ten times or more. For the CDR3, the DNA is TGCGCCAGCAGCTTGGGGGATATGGGACAGAACACTGAAGCTTTCTTT. Protein sequence: CASSLGDMGQNTEAFF. This chain uses TRBV5-1 with TRBJ1-1, with D perhaps TRBD1 (6 bases). The V gene lost 0 bases and the J gene lost 1 base, with 13 bases spanning the gap. Germline V gene data show CDR1 as SGHRS and CDR2 as YFSETQ. CDR3 length: 16 amino acids.

V usage is TRBV10-3 and J usage is TRBJ2-2, with a possible D match to TRBD2 (6 bases). Germline V gene sequence: CDR1 ENHRY, CDR2 SYGVKD. V was clipped by 2 bases and J by 7 bases, with 8 bases between them. The CDR3 contains 13 residues. The CDR3 reads CAISEGGLGELFF. CDR3 coding DNA: TGTGCCATCAGTGAGGGGGGACTCGGGGAGCTGTTTTTT.

The chain joins TRBV14 to TRBJ2-2, with D uncertain. This CDR3 spans 15 amino acids. Germline assignment: CDR1 SGHDN and CDR2 FVKESK. V lost 0 bases and J lost 7, with 12 bases in between. The CDR3 region has the DNA TGTGCCAGCAGCCAAGAACGGCCTCCCTACGGGGAGCTGTTTTTT. Residues: CASSQERPPYGELFF.

This clonotype was observed many times. The chain combines TRBV12-3 or TRBV12-4 with TRBJ2-1; 9 bases map to TRBD1. This CDR3 comprises 13 residues. V lost 7 bases and J lost 9; bases outside the gene matches: 7. The CDR3 protein is CASITQGAGEQFF. The CDR3 DNA reads TGTGCCAGCATCACACAGGGGGCAGGTGAGCAGTTCTTC.

This sequence joins TRBV11-2 and TRBJ2-5, with 8 bases lining up with TRBD2. The length of the CDR3 is 16 residues. Trimming removed 6 bases from V and 1 base from J; junction bases left unmatched: 10. Germline V gene data show CDR1 as SGHAT and CDR2 as FQNNGV. In nucleotides, the CDR3 is TGTGCCAGCAGTTCACTAGCGGTCTTTTTCCAAGAGACCCAGTACTTC. Its protein is CASSSLAVFFQETQYF.

The table lists this clonotype with a few counts. This chain connects TRBV6-1 to TRBJ2-7; a weak D match, TRBD2 (6 bases). The CDR3 has 14 residues. V shed 6 bases and J shed 2 bases, with 14 bases lying between them. Germline CDR1 reads MNHNS; CDR2 reads SASEGT. The CDR3 reads CASRDLGGTYEQYF. CDR3 DNA sequence: TGTGCCAGCAGGGACCTCGGGGGTACCTACGAGCAGTACTTC.

The chain has TRBV12-3 or TRBV12-4 and TRBJ2-4; 11 bases agree with TRBD2. The CDR3 extends over 17 amino acids. V lost 2 bases, J lost 2 bases, and 5 bases stayed unmatched. CDR3 protein: CASSLTSGSGSKNIQYF. The CDR3 DNA follows: TGTGCCAGCAGTTTAACTAGCGGGAGTGGGTCCAAAAACATTCAGTACTTC.

The V gene is TRBV2, the J gene TRBJ2-7, with a possible D match to TRBD1 (6 bases). This CDR3 comprises 13 residues. Per the germline V gene, CDR1 is SNHLY and CDR2 is FYNNEI. The germline V and J ends were trimmed by 6 bases and 5 bases, with 14 bases remaining between them. CDR3 nucleotide sequence: TGTGCCAGCAGCGAACAGGGAGAGGACGAGCAGTACTTC. Its translation is CASSEQGEDEQYF. The full variable domain, in which reference TRBV2 and TRBJ2-7 provide the parts outside the CDR3, is EPEVTQTPSHQVTQMGQEVILRCVPISNHLYFYWYRQILGQKVEFLVSFYNNEISEKSEIFDDQFSVERPDGSNFTLKIRSTKLEDSAMYFCASSEQGEDEQYFGPGTRLTVT.

The genes are TRBV6-2 or TRBV6-3 and TRBJ2-1; the match to TRBD1 covers 10 bases. The V gene end was trimmed by 3 bases and the J gene end by 6 bases; junction bases not matched to a gene: 8. CDR3 length: 16 residues. Germline V gene sequence: CDR1 MNHEY, CDR2 SVGEGT. CDR3 DNA sequence: TGTGCCAGCAGTTATCCGGGACAGGGGCTCCCCAATGAGCAGTTCTTC. The encoded protein is CASSYPGQGLPNEQFF.

This clonotype was seen a few times. The chain uses TRBV5-1 and TRBJ1-2; no clear D gene. The CDR3 consists of 13 residues. The V and J ends lost 0 bases and 0 bases respectively, with 3 bases between them. CDR1 and CDR2 from the germline V gene are SGHRS and YFSETQ. CDR3 amino acids: CASSLVANYGYTF. The CDR3 bases are TGCGCCAGCAGCTTGGTGGCTAACTATGGCTACACCTTC.

The chain has TRBV30 and TRBJ2-3, with TRBD2 matching 9 bases. Germline values: CDR1 GTSNPN, CDR2 SVGIG (reference sequence). Trimming cost V 5 bases and J 4 bases; bases outside gene matches: 10. This CDR3 contains 15 residues. As DNA, the CDR3 is TGTGCCTGGGAGGGGCTAGCGGGGTCCTCAGATACGCAGTATTTT. Protein: CAWEGLAGSSDTQYF.

J is TRBJ2-4 and V is TRBV4-2; 8 bases are shared with TRBD2. V lost 3 bases, J lost 9 bases, and 13 bases stayed unmatched. CDR3 size: 16 residues. CDR1 and CDR2 (germline): LGHNA, YNFKEQ. CDR3 in amino acids: CASSQEPDPAGGIQYF. For the CDR3, the DNA is TGTGCCAGCAGCCAGGAGCCCGATCCGGCGGGAGGCATTCAGTACTTC.

This clonotype has just a few counts. J is TRBJ2-7 and V is TRBV28, with D unresolved. Trimming left V 2 bases short and J 3 bases short, with 11 bases between. CDR1 MDHEN and CDR2 SYDVKM come from the germline V gene. This CDR3 has 14 residues. The CDR3 DNA follows: TGTGCCAGCAGTTTAGCCAGCCTCGACTACGAGCAGTACTTC. Its translation: CASSLASLDYEQYF.